This TCR beta chain was recorded in a study of T-cell reconstitution after alpha-beta-depleted transplantation in children. This clonotype was seen repeatedly, ten times or more. Its antigen is not identified. Points from the study as a whole: Roughly two months post-transplant, alpha-beta T cells reportedly originated from several hundred graft clones that had expanded. T-cell counts and diversity were attributed mostly to newly produced T cells one year after transplant. Surviving recipient T cells and intrathymic progenitors accounted for some patients' high TCRbeta diversity at day 60.

Unique molecular identifiers tagged the TCRbeta library. Each CDR3 protein is one row after TCRdb ran MiXCR on the PCR reads. The sample consists of 150,000 to 200,000 distinct CDR3 sequences, 11% of them appearing once. CDR3 length: 15 amino acids. Trimming removed 0 bases from V and 6 bases from J, with 16 bases in between. Germline lookup yields CDR1 DFQATT and CDR2 SNEGSKA (reference sequence). This clonotype originated in a boy aged 2 to 10 with acute myeloid leukemia, due to receive a stem cell transplant. Material: PBMCs, obtained before TCRalphabeta/CD19-depleted stem cell transplant. This rearrangement joins TRBV20-1 to TRBJ2-3; TRBD2 might be the D (5 bases). Here the CDR3 DNA reads TGCAGTGCTAGAGATGGGCCGGACTCCAGGGATACGCAGTATTTT. Translation gives CSARDGPDSRDTQYF.